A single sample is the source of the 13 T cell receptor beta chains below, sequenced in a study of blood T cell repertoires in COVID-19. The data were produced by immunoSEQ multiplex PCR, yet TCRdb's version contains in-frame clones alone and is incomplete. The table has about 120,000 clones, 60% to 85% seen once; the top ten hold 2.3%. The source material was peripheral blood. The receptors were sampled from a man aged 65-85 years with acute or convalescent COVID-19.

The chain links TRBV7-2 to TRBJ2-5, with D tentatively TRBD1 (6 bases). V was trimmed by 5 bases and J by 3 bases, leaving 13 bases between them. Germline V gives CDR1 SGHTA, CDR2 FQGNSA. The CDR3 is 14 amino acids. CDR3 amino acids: CASSTWTDKETQYF. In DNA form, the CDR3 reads TGTGCCAGCAGCACTTGGACAGATAAAGAGACCCAGTACTTC.

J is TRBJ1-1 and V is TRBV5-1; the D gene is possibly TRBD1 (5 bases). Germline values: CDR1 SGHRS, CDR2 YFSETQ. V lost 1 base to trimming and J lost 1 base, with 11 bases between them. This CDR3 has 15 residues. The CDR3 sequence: CASSLIGHQNTEAFF. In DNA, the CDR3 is TGCGCCAGCAGCTTGATCGGACATCAGAACACTGAAGCTTTCTTT.

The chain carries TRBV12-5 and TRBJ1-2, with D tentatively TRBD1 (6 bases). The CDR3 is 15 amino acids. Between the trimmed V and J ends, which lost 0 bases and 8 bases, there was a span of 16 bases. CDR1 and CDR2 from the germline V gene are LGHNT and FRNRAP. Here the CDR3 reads CASGLVQRGAVGYTF. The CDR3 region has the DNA TGTGCTAGTGGTTTGGTCCAGCGGGGGGCTGTCGGCTACACCTTC.

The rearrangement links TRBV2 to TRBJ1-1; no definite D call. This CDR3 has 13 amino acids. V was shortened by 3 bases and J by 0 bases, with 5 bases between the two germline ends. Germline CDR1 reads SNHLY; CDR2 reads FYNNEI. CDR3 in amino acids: CASSDRLNTEAFF. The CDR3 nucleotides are TGTGCCAGCAGTGACAGATTGAACACTGAAGCTTTCTTT.

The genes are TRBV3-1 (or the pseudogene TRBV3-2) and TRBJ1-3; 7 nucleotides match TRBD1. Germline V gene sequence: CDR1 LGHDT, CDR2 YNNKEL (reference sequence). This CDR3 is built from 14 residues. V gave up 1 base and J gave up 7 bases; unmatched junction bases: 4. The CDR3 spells CASSQVQGINTIYF. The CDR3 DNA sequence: TGTGCCAGCAGCCAAGTACAGGGGATCAACACCATATATTTT.

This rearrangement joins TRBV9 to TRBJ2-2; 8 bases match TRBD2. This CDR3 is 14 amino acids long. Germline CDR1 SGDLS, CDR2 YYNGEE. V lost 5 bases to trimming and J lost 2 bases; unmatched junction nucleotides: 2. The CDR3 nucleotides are TGTGCCAGCAGGCGGGGGGTCAACACCGGGGAGCTGTTTTTT. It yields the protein CASRRGVNTGELFF.

The CDR3 sequence: CASSPPGRGGMNTEAFF. The DNA of the CDR3 is TGTGCCAGCTCACCACCTGGACGGGGAGGTATGAACACTGAAGCTTTCTTT. The chain combines TRBV18 with TRBJ1-1; D uncertain. V gave up 0 bases and J gave up 0 bases, with 14 bases separating them. The length of the CDR3 is 17 residues. The germline V gene encodes CDR1 KGHSH and CDR2 LQKENI.

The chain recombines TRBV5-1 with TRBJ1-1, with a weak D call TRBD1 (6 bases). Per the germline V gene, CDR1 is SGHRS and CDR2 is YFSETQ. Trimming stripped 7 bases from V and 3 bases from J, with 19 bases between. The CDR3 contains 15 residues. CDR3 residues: CASGREGGPHTEAFF. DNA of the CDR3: TGCGCCAGCGGCCGAGAGGGGGGGCCCCACACTGAAGCTTTCTTT.

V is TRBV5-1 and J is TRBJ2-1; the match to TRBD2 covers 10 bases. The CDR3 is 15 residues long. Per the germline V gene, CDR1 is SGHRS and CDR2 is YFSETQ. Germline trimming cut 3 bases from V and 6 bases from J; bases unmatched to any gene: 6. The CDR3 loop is CASSSNSGGLNEQFF. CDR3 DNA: TGCGCCAGCAGCTCAAATAGCGGGGGGCTCAATGAGCAGTTCTTC.

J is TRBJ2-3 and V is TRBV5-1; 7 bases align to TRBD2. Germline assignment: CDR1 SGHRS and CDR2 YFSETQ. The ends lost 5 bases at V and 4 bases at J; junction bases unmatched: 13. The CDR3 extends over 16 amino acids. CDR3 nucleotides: TGCGCCAGCAGTCCCGTCTTGGGCGGGGGTTCAGATACGCAGTATTTT. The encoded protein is CASSPVLGGGSDTQYF.

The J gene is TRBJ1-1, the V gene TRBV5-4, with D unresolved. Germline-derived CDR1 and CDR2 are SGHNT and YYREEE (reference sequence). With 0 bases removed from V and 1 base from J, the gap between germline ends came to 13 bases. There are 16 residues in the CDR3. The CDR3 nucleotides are TGTGCCAGCAGCTTGGGTCTGGCTAGTAAGAACACTGAAGCTTTCTTT. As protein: CASSLGLASKNTEAFF.

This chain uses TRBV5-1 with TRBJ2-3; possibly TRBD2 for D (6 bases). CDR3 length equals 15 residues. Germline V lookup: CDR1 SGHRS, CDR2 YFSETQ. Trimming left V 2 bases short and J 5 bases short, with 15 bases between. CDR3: CASSFGGPPKDTQYF. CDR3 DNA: TGCGCCAGCAGCTTTGGAGGGCCTCCCAAAGATACGCAGTATTTT. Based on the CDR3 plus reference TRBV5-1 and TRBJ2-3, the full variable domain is KAGVTQTPRYLIKTRGQQVTLSCSPISGHRSVSWYQQTPGQGLQFLFEYFSETQRNKGNFPGRFSGRQFSNSRSEMNVSTLELGDSALYLCASSFGGPPKDTQYFGPGTRLTVL.

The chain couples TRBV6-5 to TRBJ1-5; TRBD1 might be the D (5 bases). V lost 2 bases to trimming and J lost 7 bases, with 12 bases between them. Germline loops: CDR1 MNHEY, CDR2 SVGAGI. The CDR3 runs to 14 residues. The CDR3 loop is CASSYGPRGQPQHF. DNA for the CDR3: TGTGCCAGCAGTTACGGACCTAGGGGACAGCCCCAGCATTTT.